A single T cell receptor beta chain is shown here with its context. It has no known antigen specificity. One base away there is no much larger clone; base qualities are not given. CD8 naive samples consisted of CD45RO-negative cells that were positively selected for CCR7, yielding a CD45RA+CCR7+ population without TemRA cells. The donors were healthy, HIV-negative adults who had no recently reported acute infections or vaccinations. Every donor was a Caucasian adult residing in Nashville, Tennessee, USA. Blood was obtained by leukapheresis, after which PBMCs were separated by Ficoll-Histopaque density gradient centrifugation and cryopreserved in liquid nitrogen vapor phase. Purity and quantity of every magnetically sorted T cell population were checked by analytical flow cytometry. From each sorted fraction, genomic DNA was isolated and quantified by UV absorbance on a Nanodrop 2000c. This sample stems from a study of shared clonotypes between healthy human individuals (dated by TCRdb to 2018 to 2020). Study-level background: A couple of women and three men aged 18 to 49 years were included in the cohort. Per donor, three plates each were used for CD4 naive and CD4 memory, two for CD8 naive, and one for CD8 memory. To estimate repertoire size and how much clonotypes are shared between individuals, the study performed deep sequencing of blood TCR repertoires from roughly five healthy adults. To increase sequencing depth and limit assay-specific biases, different laboratories used diverse techniques to prepare libraries and sequence TCR repertoires. Per donor, leukapheresis produced somewhere between about 0.9 and 10 billion PBMCs.

Points the paper makes about the study in general: When several donors were compared, the shared fraction of clonotypes was approximately 5% for naive CD4, approximately 3.5% for naive CD8, roughly 2.5% for memory CD4, and under 0.5% for memory CD8. Rarefaction of sorted-subset datasets indicated incomplete sequencing despite the large sequencing depth. Clonotypes shared by all four sorted-subset donors showed higher generation probabilities than non-shared clonotypes. Estimated clonotype richness was generally larger for naive than for memory subsets. Based on pairwise subsampling, the degree of clonotype sharing among donors was expected to be affected by sequencing depth. Only blood was sampled, and tissue TCR repertoires likely differ from those in blood. The genetic and exposure-history diversity represented was limited by the small number of donors.

The CDR3 covers 16 residues, taking in both the cysteine and the phenylalanine. The sequence is cut down to CDR3 DNA, 48 bases in frame from base 1. The junction shows trimming of 2 bases on V and 5 bases on J, and the gene matches do not reach 9 bases of it. CDR1 and CDR2 (MNHNY, SVGAGI) derive from the germline V gene (reference sequence). Using the deep immunoSEQ assay, multiplex PCR amplified TCR CDR3 regions from genomic DNA. Genomic DNA extracted from each cell subset was distributed evenly over all wells of several immunoSEQ 96-well plates, and each plate served as one replicate. For sorted subsets, each replicate PCR was loaded with roughly 0.2 ug genomic DNA, equivalent to about 30,000 T cell genomes. Purified libraries were quantified with a Qubit 3.0 fluorometer, sized on a Bioanalyzer 2100, and re-quantified with the KAPA Library Quantification kit. A separate single-read 150-cycle Illumina NextSeq 550 flow cell was used to sequence each immunoSEQ 96-well plate. For the original study's pipeline: The immunoSEQ output contained only junctional sequences without quality scores, so filtering could not match that applied to full-length reads. Sequences were annotated with PyIR, a Python wrapper for IgBLAST v1.9, using IMGT germline references to assign V/J genes and CDR3. Reads with weak V/J assignments (E-value above 1e-6), missing CDR3, stop codons, out-of-frame junctions, or ambiguous translated residues were removed. V3J clonotypes were defined by identical inferred V gene, J gene, and CDR3 amino acid sequence. The percentage overlap between two repertoires was calculated by dividing the number of shared unique clonotypes by the size of the smaller repertoire. Richness of each repertoire was evaluated using RTK rarefaction, the Chao1 estimator, and Recon v2.1 estimates of unobserved clonotypes. For all TCRbeta clonotypes obtained by the gDNA method from four donors, generation probabilities were computed with OLGA. In TCRdb, the immuneACCESS table is reduced to in-frame sequences with V and J assigned. These tables do not hold every clone; where another copy was compared, an unresolved V gene accounts for under half, and the others remain unexplained. The D gene and trimming were derived from the DNA, and the V and J assignments and clone size from that table. Recorded for this sample are 1.5 million to 2.5 million clones; just under 95% of them occurred a single time. The leading ten clones occupy under 1.5% of the sample.

Sequencing was performed on naive CD8+ T cells sorted from blood. The meaning of the sample's cell subset or site label: CD45RA+CCR7+. The sequence joins TRBV6-6 to TRBJ2-1; a stretch of 7 junction bases matches TRBD2. This receptor was identified in a man aged 18 to 35 in good health. The CDR3 region reads CASSYAGVAGHNEQFF. The DNA reads as follows: TGTGCCAGCAGTTACGCGGGAGTAGCGGGCCACAATGAGCAGTTCTTC.